The next 24 T cell receptor beta chains were all read from a single sample in a study of beta chain features in type 1 diabetes. These receptors have no identified antigens. Study-level points and caveats: TCRB CDR3s from Type 1 diabetes patients were moderately but significantly shorter in all four CD4+ subsets.

The isolated RNA, all of it, was reverse transcribed, so expressed TCRB transcripts were what got sequenced. Assay used: immunoSEQ multiplex PCR; TCRdb lists only in-frame clones, some missing. The data hold 250,000 to 300,000 clones, with roughly a quarter observed a single time. Sequencing used naive CD4+ T cells from blood. All receptors derive from a woman aged 30 to 39 with type 1 diabetes.

This clone was counted only a few times. V and J are TRBV30 and TRBJ1-4, with D maybe TRBD1 (5 bases). This CDR3 is 13 amino acids long. CDR1 is GTSNPN, CDR2 SVGIG, per germline (reference sequence). V lost 2 bases and J 7 bases, leaving 11 bases between the germline ends. In nucleotides, the CDR3 is TGTGCCTGGAGTCGGGGGAGTAGTGAAAAACTGTTTTTT. Translation gives CAWSRGSSEKLFF.

This clone was seen a handful of times. The genes are TRBV29-1 and TRBJ1-4, with D hard to call. V dropped 1 base and J dropped 8 bases, with 11 bases sitting between them. The germline gives CDR1 SQVTM, CDR2 ANQGSEA. The length of the CDR3 is 13 residues. This CDR3 is CSVEVGGDEKLFF. CDR3 nucleotides: TGCAGCGTTGAAGTAGGCGGAGACGAAAAACTGTTTTTT.

The chain carries TRBV19 and TRBJ2-2; 11 bases agree with TRBD2. The CDR3 spans 16 residues. Trimming cost V 5 bases and J 4 bases; bases outside gene matches: 6. The V gene's germline CDR1 is LNHDA and CDR2 SQIVND (reference sequence). In DNA, the CDR3 is TGTGCCAGTAGTTTAACTAGCGGGAGCTCCACCGGGGAGCTGTTTTTT. This encodes CASSLTSGSSTGELFF.

In its sample, this clone was seen a few times. The V gene is TRBV5-1, the J gene TRBJ2-7; D not certain. There are 14 residues in the CDR3. Germline assignment: CDR1 SGHRS and CDR2 YFSETQ. Trimming cost V 2 bases and J 1 base, with 10 bases left between them. CDR3 protein: CASSFVHGSYEQYF. The CDR3 nucleotides read TGCGCCAGCAGCTTCGTCCACGGGTCCTACGAGCAGTACTTC. The full variable domain, completed using reference TRBV5-1 and TRBJ2-7, is KAGVTQTPRYLIKTRGQQVTLSCSPISGHRSVSWYQQTPGQGLQFLFEYFSETQRNKGNFPGRFSGRQFSNSRSEMNVSTLELGDSALYLCASSFVHGSYEQYFGPGTRLTVT.

The table lists this clone with a few counts. V usage is TRBV29-1 and J usage is TRBJ1-2; weak D call: TRBD1 (5 bases). The germline gives CDR1 SQVTM, CDR2 ANQGSEA. V was pared by 0 bases and J by 5 bases, with 7 bases between. The CDR3 runs to 12 residues. For the CDR3, the DNA is TGCAGCGTTGAAGAACGGACATATGGCTACACCTTC. This encodes CSVEERTYGYTF.

The genes are TRBV2 and TRBJ2-2; D gene unclear. The CDR3 is made up of 17 amino acids. Trimming pared 7 bases from V and 0 bases from J, leaving 18 bases between. CDR1 SNHLY and CDR2 FYNNEI come from the germline V gene. In nucleotides, the CDR3 is TGTGCCAGCACCCGAGACTCGACGAACGCGAACACCGGGGAGCTGTTTTTT. Translating it yields CASTRDSTNANTGELFF.

The CDR3 is CASSSSGTRGPISGEQFF. CDR3 nucleotide sequence: TGTGCCAGCAGCTCCTCCGGGACTAGAGGCCCAATAAGTGGTGAGCAGTTCTTC. This sequence joins TRBV11-2 and TRBJ2-1; 8 bases line up with TRBD2. CDR1 and CDR2 (germline): SGHAT, FQNNGV. V lost 4 bases and J lost 9; bases outside the gene matches: 20. The CDR3 extends over 18 amino acids.

A few counts support this clone. The J gene is TRBJ2-7, the V gene TRBV28, with 8 bases fitting TRBD1. The CDR3 is 14 amino acids. Germline CDR1 MDHEN, CDR2 SYDVKM. V lost 6 bases to trimming and J lost 0 bases; unmatched junction nucleotides: 4. The CDR3, as DNA: TGTGCCAGCAGCCGGACAGGGAGCTCCTACGAGCAGTACTTC. Amino acids: CASSRTGSSYEQYF.

This clone was seen only a few times. V and J are TRBV7-2 and TRBJ2-1, with 7 bases lining up with TRBD2. J gave up 8 bases and V 1 base, and 11 bases lay outside the gene matches. The germline V gene has CDR1 SGHTA and CDR2 FQGNSA. This CDR3 comprises 16 residues. Here the CDR3 reads CASSLGLAVNTDEQFF. The CDR3 DNA is TGTGCCAGCAGCTTAGGGCTAGCGGTAAACACTGATGAGCAGTTCTTC.

This clone was counted only a few times. The chain employs TRBV7-3 and TRBJ2-3; D remains unclear. CDR3 length: 12 amino acids. With 4 bases removed from V and 8 bases from J, the gap between germline ends came to 10 bases. CDR1 and CDR2 (germline): SGHTA, FQGTGA. CDR3 loop: CASSSYSGTQYF. CDR3 in DNA: TGTGCCAGCAGCTCTTATAGTGGTACGCAGTATTTT.

J is TRBJ2-4 and V is TRBV15; the match to TRBD2 covers 7 bases. Germline trimming cut 0 bases from V and 5 bases from J; bases unmatched to any gene: 7. The germline V gene has CDR1 LNHNV and CDR2 YYDKDF (reference sequence). The CDR3 totals 16 residues. CDR3 region: CATSRDFGTNENIQYF. The CDR3 nucleotides read TGTGCCACCAGCAGAGATTTCGGGACTAACGAAAACATTCAGTACTTC.

This clone has just a few counts. The V call is TRBV30, the J call TRBJ2-3; no firm D call. CDR1 and CDR2 from the germline V gene are GTSNPN and SVGIG (reference sequence). V was pared by 2 bases and J by 2 bases, with 8 bases between. This CDR3 region has 13 residues. CDR3 nucleotide sequence: TGTGCCTGGAGTAAGAGGAACACAGATACGCAGTATTTT. Encoded protein: CAWSKRNTDTQYF.

Notes on this clone: The sample carries other DNA sequences with the same CDR3. Here the CDR3 reads CASSLRRGETQYF. In nucleotides, the CDR3 is TGTGCCAGCAGCTTGAGACGGGGAGAGACCCAGTACTTC. The chain joins TRBV13 to TRBJ2-5; TRBD2 might be the D (5 bases). V was shortened by 3 bases and J by 4 bases, with 9 bases between the two germline ends. This CDR3 region has 13 residues. The germline gives CDR1 PRHDT, CDR2 FYEKMQ (reference sequence).

The gene calls are TRBV5-1 and TRBJ2-1; TRBD2 aligns across 11 bases. With 0 bases clipped from V and 8 bases from J, the junction kept 7 bases outside the gene matches. There are 16 residues in the CDR3. Germline CDR1 is SGHRS and CDR2 is YFSETQ. CDR3 protein: CASSLAVAGGPDEQFF. The CDR3 DNA sequence: TGCGCCAGCAGCTTGGCGGTAGCGGGAGGGCCCGATGAGCAGTTCTTC.

This clone was counted between two and nine times. The chain employs TRBV9 and TRBJ2-1, with D uncertain. This CDR3 is 16 amino acids long. V was shortened by 2 bases and J by 0 bases, with 12 bases between the two germline ends. CDR1 SGDLS and CDR2 YYNGEE come from the germline V gene. CDR3 sequence (DNA): TGTGCCAGCAGCGTCTCGGGTCAAAGCTCCTACAATGAGCAGTTCTTC. Residues: CASSVSGQSSYNEQFF.

The genes are TRBV25-1 and TRBJ2-3; D is unclear. The CDR3 length is 14 residues. The V and J ends lost 5 bases and 5 bases respectively, with 14 bases between them. Germline values: CDR1 MGHDK, CDR2 SYGVNS. The CDR3 DNA reads as TGTGCCAGCAGTAAGCCGTCCTCCGGAGATACGCAGTATTTT. Its protein product is CASSKPSSGDTQYF.

This chain joins TRBV30 and TRBJ1-1, with TRBD1 matching over 9 bases. V gave up 2 bases and J gave up 1 base; unmatched junction bases: 5. The CDR3 has 15 amino acids. Germline-derived CDR1 and CDR2 are GTSNPN and SVGIG (reference sequence). In DNA form, the CDR3 reads TGTGCCTGGAGTTACGGACAGGGGCGGAACACTGAAGCTTTCTTT. It codes for CAWSYGQGRNTEAFF.

This clone was recorded a few times. This sequence joins TRBV30 and TRBJ2-2; 12 nucleotides match TRBD2. J gave up 7 bases and V 3 bases, and 12 bases lay outside the gene matches. The CDR3 contains 17 residues. CDR1 and CDR2 from the germline V gene are GTSNPN and SVGIG (reference sequence). The CDR3 sequence is CAWRASGRAGRNGELFF. As DNA, the CDR3 is TGTGCCTGGAGGGCTAGCGGGAGGGCCGGTAGGAACGGGGAGCTGTTTTTT.

About this clone: This same CDR3 is encoded by further DNA sequences in the sample. This sequence joins TRBV29-1 and TRBJ1-4; TRBD1 matches at 7 bases. After removal of 4 bases from V and 6 bases from J, the junction contained 8 bases not matched to a gene. CDR3 length equals 14 residues. CDR1 SQVTM and CDR2 ANQGSEA come from the germline V gene. CDR3 sequence (DNA): TGCAGCGTTGCCCGGACAGGAAGGGATGAAAAACTGTTTTTT. It yields the protein CSVARTGRDEKLFF.

The table lists this clone with a few counts. The chain has TRBV29-1 and TRBJ1-2; 10 nucleotides align to TRBD1. Germline loops: CDR1 SQVTM, CDR2 ANQGSEA. The trim removed 3 bases at V and 6 bases at J, leaving 10 bases unmatched. The CDR3 runs to 15 residues. The CDR3 sequence: CSVDFRPGQGHGYTF. In DNA, the CDR3 is TGCAGCGTTGATTTCCGGCCGGGACAGGGGCATGGCTACACCTTC.

The chain has TRBV28 and TRBJ2-3, with a weak D call TRBD2 (5 bases). V was trimmed by 7 bases and J by 4 bases, leaving 18 bases between them. The germline gives CDR1 MDHEN, CDR2 SYDVKM. The CDR3 has 15 amino acids. The CDR3 DNA reads as TGTGCCAGCAAACCATGGGAGTTGGTCTCAGATACGCAGTATTTT. Amino acid sequence: CASKPWELVSDTQYF.

This chain joins TRBV4-2 and TRBJ2-4; 10 bases are shared with TRBD2. The CDR3 covers 16 residues. The trim removed 5 bases at V and 9 bases at J, leaving 13 bases unmatched. CDR1 and CDR2 from the germline V gene are LGHNA and YNFKEQ. The CDR3 spells CASSSRTSGARVIQYF. In DNA form, the CDR3 reads TGTGCCAGCAGCTCGAGGACTAGCGGAGCCAGGGTCATTCAGTACTTC.

This clone came up a few times. The chain combines TRBV15 with TRBJ2-7; TRBD2 matches at 8 bases. V dropped 3 bases and J dropped 2; count of bases not matched to a gene: 18. CDR1 LNHNV and CDR2 YYDKDF come from the germline V gene (reference sequence). This CDR3 is 19 amino acids long. The CDR3 DNA sequence: TGTGCCACCAGCAGGACGATGGGCGTGCTAGCGGGTACCCCCTACGAGCAGTACTTC. Its translation is CATSRTMGVLAGTPYEQYF. Using reference TRBV15 and TRBJ2-7 for the parts outside the CDR3, the full variable domain is DAMVIQNPRYQVTQFGKPVTLSCSQTLNHNVMYWYQQKSSQAPKLLFHYYDKDFNNEADTPDNFQSRRPNTSFCFLDIRSPGLGDTAMYLCATSRTMGVLAGTPYEQYFGPGTRLTVT.

This clone was seen more than once but under ten times. The chain employs TRBV28 and TRBJ2-7; 7 nucleotides align to TRBD2. This CDR3 spans 12 amino acids. Unmatched junction bases numbered 3, after V lost 5 bases and J lost 5 bases. Germline V gene sequence: CDR1 MDHEN, CDR2 SYDVKM. The CDR3 reads CASSAGGDEQYF. The CDR3 DNA follows: TGTGCCAGCAGTGCTGGGGGGGACGAGCAGTACTTC.